The 9 T cell receptor beta chains below were found in one sample sequenced in a study of blood T cell repertoires in COVID-19. Clones were read by immunoSEQ multiplex PCR, and TCRdb kept only the in-frame ones, dropping some. The table has approximately 380,000 clones, about 85% seen once; the top ten hold roughly 3.6%. The material sequenced was peripheral blood. These receptors all stem from a woman aged 18 to 35 with acute or convalescent COVID-19.

The J gene is TRBJ2-5, the V gene TRBV24-1, with TRBD2 matching 11 bases. Trimming cost V 4 bases and J 5 bases; bases outside gene matches: 8. This CDR3 has 16 residues. Per germline, CDR1 KGHDR and CDR2 SFDVKD. This CDR3 is CATSENSGRAGETQYF. CDR3 DNA: TGTGCCACCAGTGAAAATAGCGGGAGGGCCGGGGAGACCCAGTACTTC.

This clone was observed a single time. The CDR3 DNA reads TGTGCCAGCAGTTCTTTCGGGATACACACTGAAGCTTTCTTT. It yields the protein CASSSFGIHTEAFF. The gene calls are TRBV27 and TRBJ1-1; the D is unclear. The ends were cut back, 4 bases at V and 3 bases at J, with 12 bases in the middle. This CDR3 is 14 amino acids long. Germline assignment: CDR1 MNHEY and CDR2 SMNVEV (reference sequence).

This clone was observed once. This chain joins TRBV10-2 and TRBJ2-3; D may be TRBD1 (5 bases). The length of the CDR3 is 16 residues. V lost 0 bases and J 1 base, leaving 11 bases between the germline ends. Germline V CDR1 and CDR2: WSHSY, SAAADI. The CDR3 nucleotides read TGCGCCAGCAGTGAGTCAGGGGATATCGGCACAGATACGCAGTATTTT. It encodes CASSESGDIGTDTQYF.

The V gene is TRBV7-9, the J gene TRBJ2-7; D may be TRBD2 (5 bases). The germline V and J ends were trimmed by 0 bases and 5 bases, with 8 bases remaining between them. Germline V gives CDR1 SEHNR, CDR2 FQNEAQ (reference sequence). The CDR3 is 13 amino acids. In DNA form, the CDR3 reads TGTGCCAGCAGCTTAGCGGGAGAAAACGAGCAGTACTTC. Encoded protein: CASSLAGENEQYF.

The chain combines TRBV5-4 with TRBJ2-3; D may be TRBD2 (6 bases). The CDR3 totals 15 residues. V was cut by 0 bases and J by 1 base, with 9 bases left in between. CDR1 and CDR2 (germline): SGHNT, YYREEE (reference sequence). The CDR3 DNA reads TGTGCCAGCAGCTTGGACGGGAGAGGCACAGATACGCAGTATTTT. Residues: CASSLDGRGTDTQYF.

The chain couples TRBV7-2 to TRBJ1-5; 12 bases map to TRBD1. Trimming took 3 bases from V and 6 from J; bases not matched to a gene: 6. From germline, CDR1 is SGHTA and CDR2 FQGNSA. The CDR3 has 16 amino acids. CDR3 bases: TGTGCCAGCAGCTTCCCTGAGGGACAGGGGGCTCAGCCCCAGCATTTT. Encoded protein: CASSFPEGQGAQPQHF.

CDR3 region: CASSPQPTGGKTGELFF. As DNA, the CDR3 is TGCGCCAGCAGCCCCCAACCCACAGGGGGTAAGACCGGGGAGCTGTTTTTT. The chain carries TRBV5-1 and TRBJ2-2; 8 bases line up with TRBD1. The CDR3 runs 17 residues. Germline V gene sequence: CDR1 SGHRS, CDR2 YFSETQ. Germline trimming cut 4 bases from V and 5 bases from J; bases unmatched to any gene: 13.

This chain connects TRBV2 to TRBJ2-3; D not certain. Trimming removed 1 base at V and 0 bases at J, with 5 bases between. Germline CDR1 SNHLY, CDR2 FYNNEI. CDR3 length equals 14 residues. CDR3 amino acids: CASSEVTSTDTQYF. The CDR3 DNA reads TGTGCCAGCAGTGAAGTTACTAGCACAGATACGCAGTATTTT.

The V call is TRBV12-3 or TRBV12-4, the J call TRBJ1-4, with D maybe TRBD1 (5 bases). The CDR3 totals 13 residues. Trimming cost V 6 bases and J 6 bases, with 11 bases left between them. In DNA form, the CDR3 reads TGTGCCAGCAGGGACACGGCCCATGAAAAACTGTTTTTT. It translates to CASRDTAHEKLFF.